What follows are 24 T cell receptor beta chains derived from one specimen sequenced in a study of cytomegalovirus exposure and HLA in healthy donors. A multiplex PCR was run with 60 Vbeta primers and 13 Jbeta primers. Sequenced by immunoSEQ multiplex PCR; TCRdb stores in-frame clones only, minus some. The repertoire holds over 95,000 clones, with roughly 67% as singletons. Sequences were obtained from PBMCs. The receptors here all came from a man in his late teens or twenties in good health and CMV-seropositive.

The J gene is TRBJ2-3, the V gene TRBV5-1; 12 nucleotides align to TRBD2. Germline CDR1 and CDR2: SGHRS and YFSETQ. The CDR3 is 15 amino acids. V shed 4 bases, J shed 4 bases, and the junction held 4 bases outside the gene matches. The DNA of the CDR3 is TGCGCCAGCAGCCTAGCGGGGGGGCCTGCAGATACGCAGTATTTT. Encoded protein: CASSLAGGPADTQYF.

This clone was counted between two and nine times. The chain recombines TRBV6-6 with TRBJ2-5; TRBD2 agrees at 7 bases. CDR3 length: 15 amino acids. J gave up 2 bases and V 2 bases, and 5 bases lay outside the gene matches. The germline gives CDR1 MNHNY, CDR2 SVGAGI (reference sequence). This CDR3 reads CASSYGAGTQETQYF. CDR3 bases: TGTGCCAGCAGTTACGGAGCGGGAACACAAGAGACCCAGTACTTC.

The chain has TRBV29-1 and TRBJ2-7; 11 bases are shared with TRBD1. V was pared by 6 bases and J by 5 bases, with 9 bases of the junction left unmatched. Germline loops: CDR1 SQVTM, CDR2 ANQGSEA. The CDR3 sequence is 14 residues long. The CDR3 here is CSVRPGQGGDEQYF. The CDR3 nucleotides are TGCAGCGTGCGTCCGGGACAGGGGGGCGACGAGCAGTACTTC.

The V gene is TRBV7-3, the J gene TRBJ2-2; a possible D gene is TRBD1 (5 bases). CDR1 SGHTA and CDR2 FQGTGA come from the germline V gene. The CDR3 is 14 amino acids. Between the trimmed V and J ends, which lost 8 bases and 1 base, there was a span of 11 bases. CDR3 sequence: CASRQGRNTGELFF. CDR3 nucleotides: TGTGCCAGCCGGCAGGGAAGGAACACCGGGGAGCTGTTTTTT.

The CDR3 here is CASSRDWQETQYF. CDR3 bases: TGTGCCAGCAGTCGGGACTGGCAAGAGACCCAGTACTTC. The V gene is TRBV6-5, the J gene TRBJ2-5, with D possibly matching TRBD2 (6 bases). V lost 5 bases, J lost 2 bases, and 9 bases lay in between. This CDR3 is built from 13 residues. Germline V gives CDR1 MNHEY, CDR2 SVGAGI.

This clone was counted between two and nine times. V gene TRBV5-5 combines with J gene TRBJ2-7, with a tentative D call TRBD1 (6 bases). Trimming took off 0 bases at V and 2 bases at J, with 9 bases between the two ends. The CDR3 runs 14 residues. CDR1 is SGHKS and CDR2 is YYEKEE in the germline V gene (reference sequence). CDR3 coding DNA: TGTGCCAGCAGCTTGGCCGAGGGGGCCTACGAGCAGTACGTC. This encodes CASSLAEGAYEQYV.

The chain carries TRBV7-9 and TRBJ1-4; 9 bases agree with TRBD1. J gave up 7 bases and V 5 bases, and 8 bases lay outside the gene matches. The CDR3 totals 15 residues. The V gene's germline CDR1 is SEHNR and CDR2 FQNEAQ (reference sequence). In DNA form, the CDR3 reads TGTGCCAGCAGCGCAACACAGGGGGCGGCTGAAAAACTGTTTTTT. It yields the protein CASSATQGAAEKLFF.

This chain joins TRBV28 and TRBJ1-2; D is possibly TRBD1 (5 bases). Trimming left V 3 bases short and J 6 bases short, with 14 bases between. The V gene's germline CDR1 is MDHEN and CDR2 SYDVKM. CDR3 length: 14 amino acids. In DNA form, the CDR3 reads TGTGCCAGCAGTTTTGGTGTAGGGGTAGATGGCTACACCTTC. Translated: CASSFGVGVDGYTF.

The chain couples TRBV6-1 to TRBJ2-5; TRBD1 is a possible D gene (6 bases). The CDR3 has 13 residues. V shed 4 bases and J shed 3 bases, with 9 bases lying between them. Germline assignment: CDR1 MNHNS and CDR2 SASEGT. CDR3 sequence: CASSGRQEETQYF. CDR3 coding DNA: TGTGCCAGCAGTGGGAGACAGGAAGAGACCCAGTACTTC.

The rearrangement links TRBV7-9 to TRBJ2-1; 14 bases map to TRBD2. The germline gives CDR1 SEHNR, CDR2 FQNEAQ (reference sequence). V lost 0 bases, J lost 5 bases, and 6 bases stayed unmatched. The CDR3 is made up of 18 amino acids. The CDR3 loop is CASSLAETSGGADNEQFF. The CDR3 DNA is TGTGCCAGCAGCTTAGCCGAGACTAGCGGGGGGGCCGACAATGAGCAGTTCTTC.

This clone has only one observation. The chain has TRBV7-9 and TRBJ1-1; unclear D gene. V lost 1 base and J lost 3, with 9 bases in between. The CDR3 covers 14 residues. Germline lookup yields CDR1 SEHNR and CDR2 FQNEAQ (reference sequence). The CDR3 coding sequence is TGTGCCAGCAGCTTAGTCATAGTGGACACTGAAGCTTTCTTT. It yields the protein CASSLVIVDTEAFF. The full variable domain, in which reference TRBV7-9 and TRBJ1-1 provide the parts outside the CDR3, is DTGVSQNPRHKITKRGQNVTFRCDPISEHNRLYWYRQTLGQGPEFLTYFQNEAQLEKSRLLSDRFSAERPKGSFSTLEIQRTEQGDSAMYLCASSLVIVDTEAFFGQGTRLTVV.

V is TRBV7-3 and J is TRBJ2-1, with a possible D match to TRBD2 (5 bases). With 5 bases removed from V and 4 bases from J, the gap between germline ends came to 9 bases. The CDR3 contains 13 residues. In germline, CDR1 is SGHTA, CDR2 FQGTGA. CDR3 loop: CASSPDSYNEQFF. As DNA, the CDR3 is TGTGCCAGCAGCCCGGACTCGTACAATGAGCAGTTCTTC.

This clone showed up just a few times. This chain links TRBV19 with TRBJ2-1; D is perhaps TRBD1 (9 bases). Germline lookup yields CDR1 LNHDA and CDR2 SQIVND (reference sequence). The CDR3 totals 14 residues. CDR3 amino acids: CASGGTGYSGEQFF. DNA for the CDR3: TGTGCGTCGGGGGGGACAGGGTATTCAGGTGAGCAGTTCTTC. Together with reference TRBV19 and TRBJ2-1, the CDR3 gives the full variable domain: DGGITQSPKYLFRKEGQNVTLSCEQNLNHDAMYWYRQDPGQGLRLIYYSQIVNDFQKGDIAEGYSVSREKKESFPLTVTSAQKNPTAFYLCASGGTGYSGEQFFGPGTRLTVL.

The chain employs TRBV27 and TRBJ1-2; 7 bases line up with TRBD1. J gave up 5 bases and V 4 bases, and 10 bases lay outside the gene matches. The CDR3 length is 15 residues. The germline gives CDR1 MNHEY, CDR2 SMNVEV (reference sequence). CDR3 amino acids: CASSSIDRASYGYTF. CDR3 sequence (DNA): TGTGCCAGCAGTTCTATTGACAGGGCCTCTTATGGCTACACCTTC.

The chain couples TRBV2 to TRBJ2-2; 7 bases fit TRBD2. Germline trimming cut 3 bases from V and 6 bases from J; bases unmatched to any gene: 7. CDR3 length equals 15 residues. The V gene's germline CDR1 is SNHLY and CDR2 FYNNEI. CDR3 nucleotides: TGTGCCAGCAGTGACCTTATTAGCGGGCCCGGGGAGCTGTTTTTT. Its translation is CASSDLISGPGELFF.

This clone appeared a few times. The rearrangement joins TRBV9 to TRBJ1-4; weak D call: TRBD1 (5 bases). V was cut by 6 bases and J by 5 bases, with 17 bases left in between. CDR3 length: 15 amino acids. Germline CDR1 SGDLS, CDR2 YYNGEE. CDR3 sequence: CASTRGAGINEKLFF. For the CDR3, the DNA is TGTGCCAGCACCCGCGGGGCAGGGATAAATGAAAAACTGTTTTTT.

The chain carries TRBV6-6 and TRBJ1-4, with D perhaps TRBD1 (5 bases). Trimming removed 2 bases at V and 8 bases at J, with 9 bases between. The CDR3 consists of 13 residues. The germline V gene has CDR1 MNHNY and CDR2 SVGAGI (reference sequence). CDR3 sequence: CASSYLSGEKLFF. DNA for the CDR3: TGTGCCAGCAGTTACCTGTCAGGGGAAAAACTGTTTTTT.

V usage is TRBV9 and J usage is TRBJ2-5, with D tentatively TRBD2 (5 bases). Germline CDR1 SGDLS, CDR2 YYNGEE. The ends were cut back, 0 bases at V and 0 bases at J, with 9 bases in the middle. There are 15 residues in the CDR3. CDR3: CASSVGTSYQETQYF. CDR3 sequence (DNA): TGTGCCAGCAGCGTAGGGACTTCGTACCAAGAGACCCAGTACTTC.

The chain links TRBV29-1 to TRBJ1-5; TRBD1 matches 7 bases. The CDR3 sequence is 13 residues long. With V trimmed by 7 bases and J by 0 bases, 3 bases remained unmatched. The germline CDR1 and CDR2 sequences are SQVTM and ANQGSEA. CDR3: CSAGQDSNQPQHF. The CDR3 DNA follows: TGCAGCGCCGGACAGGATAGCAATCAGCCCCAGCATTTT.

This clone was found a few times. Here the CDR3 reads CASSASNRGTDTQYF. CDR3 nucleotides: TGTGCCAGCAGTGCCTCAAACAGGGGCACAGATACGCAGTATTTT. This chain joins TRBV6-4 and TRBJ2-3; a weak D match, TRBD1 (6 bases). CDR3 length equals 15 residues. The germline gives CDR1 MRHNA, CDR2 SNTAGT. Trimming removed 4 bases from V and 1 base from J, with 12 bases in between.

DNA of the CDR3: TGTGCCAGCAGCTTTTCCAGCGGCAGCGGGGCAACGAACACCGGGGAGCTGTTTTTT. Protein product: CASSFSSGSGATNTGELFF. The V and J genes are TRBV7-6 and TRBJ2-2; 7 nucleotides agree with TRBD2. The germline V gene encodes CDR1 SGHVS and CDR2 FNYEAQ. The CDR3 extends over 19 amino acids. V lost 3 bases and J lost 0; bases outside the gene matches: 13.

The DNA of the CDR3 is TGTGCCAGCTCACCAACGCGCGACAGGGGAGGGTCCGGGGAGCTGTTTTTT. This gives the protein CASSPTRDRGGSGELFF. The genes are TRBV18 and TRBJ2-2; a weak D match, TRBD1 (8 bases). In germline, CDR1 is KGHSH, CDR2 LQKENI. The CDR3 is 17 amino acids. Trimming cost V 2 bases and J 6 bases, with 19 bases left between them.

V and J are TRBV28 and TRBJ2-3, with 7 bases aligning to TRBD1. Losses at the gene ends were 8 bases for V and 5 bases for J; bases not matched to a gene: 7. CDR3 size: 13 residues. Germline V gene sequence: CDR1 MDHEN, CDR2 SYDVKM. The CDR3 DNA reads TGTGCCAGCTTTGGACAGGCCCAAGATACGCAGTATTTT. Encoded protein: CASFGQAQDTQYF.

This clone was detected only once. The genes are TRBV28 and TRBJ1-1, with a weak D call TRBD1 (5 bases). Germline V gene data show CDR1 as MDHEN and CDR2 as SYDVKM. The CDR3 is 12 residues long. V lost 8 bases to trimming and J lost 7 bases, with 14 bases between them. The CDR3 DNA reads as TGTGCCAGCTTCGGCAGGACACGTGAAGCTTTCTTT. This encodes CASFGRTREAFF.